These T cell receptor beta chains were read from a single sample in a study of identifying expanded T cells in peripheral blood. Only in-frame clones appear in the TCRdb table, and some are missing; sequencing was by immunoSEQ multiplex PCR. The data hold 50,000 to 60,000 clones, with approximately 82% observed a single time. Sequencing was carried out using blood. The receptors were gathered from a person aged 18 to 75 in good health. Each CDR3 is given with its conserved first and last residue. The order of the fields is CDR3 DNA, CDR3 protein, V gene, J gene, clone size, D gene. The D gene is left open where the match is weak. Rows give clone size only sometimes, using once, few, many, or a class for an expanded clone.

CDR3 DNA: TGTGCCAGCAGCTTAGCCTTGGGTCTTAACACTGAAGCTTTCTTT; CDR3 protein: CASSLALGLNTEAFF; V gene: TRBV11-3; J gene: TRBJ1-1; clone size: few; D gene: NA
CDR3 DNA: TGTGCCAGCAGCGTTCGAGGTCGAACCGCGAGCACAGATACGCAGTATTTT; CDR3 protein: CASSVRGRTASTDTQYF; V gene: TRBV9; J gene: TRBJ2-3; clone size: NA; D gene: NA
CDR3 DNA: TGTGCCAGCAGAAGGGGGCAAAACACCGGGGAGCTGTTTTTT; CDR3 protein: CASRRGQNTGELFF; V gene: TRBV6-5; J gene: TRBJ2-2; clone size: NA; D gene: TRBD1
CDR3 DNA: TGCGCCAGCAGTTTCTACGGCGCGAACACCGGGGAGCTGTTTTTT; CDR3 protein: CASSFYGANTGELFF; V gene: TRBV10-2; J gene: TRBJ2-2; clone size: NA; D gene: NA
CDR3 DNA: TGTGCCAGCAGCATTACAAGATTTAGCTACACCTTC; CDR3 protein: CASSITRFSYTF; V gene: TRBV21-1; J gene: TRBJ1-2; clone size: many; D gene: NA
CDR3 DNA: TGCGCCAGCAGCCAAGCATCGGGGTACTATGGCTACACCTTC; CDR3 protein: CASSQASGYYGYTF; V gene: TRBV4-1; J gene: TRBJ1-2; clone size: NA; D gene: NA
CDR3 DNA: TGTGCCAGCAGCCCCGCGACAGGATATGGCTACACCTTC; CDR3 protein: CASSPATGYGYTF; V gene: TRBV7-2; J gene: TRBJ1-2; clone size: once; D gene: NA
CDR3 DNA: TGCGCCAGCAGCCTGGAACAGGGTATAGAGCAGTTCTTC; CDR3 protein: CASSLEQGIEQFF; V gene: TRBV5-1; J gene: TRBJ2-1; clone size: NA; D gene: NA
CDR3 DNA: TGTGCCAGCAGCTTGAGGCGGGATCGGAACACTGAAGCTTTCTTT; CDR3 protein: CASSLRRDRNTEAFF; V gene: TRBV5-5; J gene: TRBJ1-1; clone size: NA; D gene: NA
CDR3 DNA: TGTGCCAGCCAGGGCTCTAGCGGCCAGAATGAGCAGTTCTTC; CDR3 protein: CASQGSSGQNEQFF; V gene: TRBV6-6; J gene: TRBJ2-1; clone size: NA; D gene: TRBD2
CDR3 DNA: TGTGCCAGCGGAACAGCTCCCCGACCCGAGCAGTACTTC; CDR3 protein: CASGTAPRPEQYF; V gene: TRBV27; J gene: TRBJ2-7; clone size: NA; D gene: NA
CDR3 DNA: TGTGCCAGCAGTGAATCGAAATTGTTTGGGAGGGGGACCGGGGAGCTGTTTTTT; CDR3 protein: CASSESKLFGRGTGELFF; V gene: TRBV2; J gene: TRBJ2-2; clone size: NA; D gene: NA
CDR3 DNA: TGTGCCAGCAGCTTAGATTTAGGGGGGCCCTCAATGAACACTGAAGCTTTCTTT; CDR3 protein: CASSLDLGGPSMNTEAFF; V gene: TRBV11-3; J gene: TRBJ1-1; clone size: NA; D gene: NA
CDR3 DNA: TGTGCCAGCAGCTTGGAGCGGCAGGGGAATCAGCCCCAGCATTTT; CDR3 protein: CASSLERQGNQPQHF; V gene: TRBV5-5; J gene: TRBJ1-5; clone size: NA; D gene: NA
CDR3 DNA: TGTGCCAGCAGTGCGACTAGCGGGTCTAGCACAGATACGCAGTATTTT; CDR3 protein: CASSATSGSSTDTQYF; V gene: TRBV6-1; J gene: TRBJ2-3; clone size: once; D gene: TRBD2
CDR3 DNA: TGCAGCGTTGAGGGTCTAGCGGGAGGAGCCGGGGAGCTGTTTTTT; CDR3 protein: CSVEGLAGGAGELFF; V gene: TRBV29-1; J gene: TRBJ2-2; clone size: NA; D gene: TRBD2